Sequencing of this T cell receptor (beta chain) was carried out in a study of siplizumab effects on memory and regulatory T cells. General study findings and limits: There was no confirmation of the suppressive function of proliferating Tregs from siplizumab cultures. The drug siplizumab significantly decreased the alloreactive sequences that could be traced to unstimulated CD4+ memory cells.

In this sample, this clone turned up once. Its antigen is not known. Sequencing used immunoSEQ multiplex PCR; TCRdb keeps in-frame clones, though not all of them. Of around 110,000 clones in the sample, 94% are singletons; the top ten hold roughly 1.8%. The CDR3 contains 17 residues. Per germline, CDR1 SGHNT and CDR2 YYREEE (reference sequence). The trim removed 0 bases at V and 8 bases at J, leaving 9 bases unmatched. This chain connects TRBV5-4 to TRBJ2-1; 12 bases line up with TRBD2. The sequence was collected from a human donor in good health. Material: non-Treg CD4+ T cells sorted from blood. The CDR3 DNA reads TGTGCCAGCAGCTTGGCCACGACTAGCGGGAGAAGGTATGAGCAGTTCTTC. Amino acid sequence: CASSLATTSGRRYEQFF.